This passage covers 14 T cell receptor beta chains from one sample sequenced in a study of T-cell reconstitution after alpha-beta-depleted transplantation in children (TCRdb year 2016). Libraries came from PCR. Sequencing relied on an Illumina HiSeq 2500. TCR library preparation used molecular barcoding, with unique molecular identifiers applied to normalize quantification of the TCRbeta repertoire. TCRdb trimmed public reads at Q25 via fastp, called clones via MiXCR and kept in-frame beta chains. Every distinct CDR3 protein forms one entry, paired with its most common genes and DNA. The sample has 440,000 or so distinct CDR3 sequences on record, around two fifths of them singletons. The ten biggest clones cover 27% of the sample. In light of the paper, this sample's treatment or condition label describes: allogeneic hematopoietic cell transplantation with graft depleted of TCRalphabeta T cells and CD19 B cells.

The sequencing used PBMCs, collected before TCRalphabeta/CD19-depleted stem cell transplant. These receptors were taken from a girl aged 2 to 9 with aplastic anemia, due to receive a stem cell transplant.

The CDR3 DNA is TGTGCCAGCAGCTTACAGTTGCTAGCTTACACCGGGGAGCTGTTTTTT. Its protein is CASSLQLLAYTGELFF. The chain carries TRBV7-2 and TRBJ2-2; tentatively, D is TRBD2 (5 bases). The ends were cut back, 2 bases at V and 3 bases at J, with 13 bases in the middle. This CDR3 has 16 amino acids. Germline V CDR1 and CDR2: SGHTA, FQGNSA.

There are many counts of this clonotype. J is TRBJ2-6 and V is TRBV5-1; 7 positions match TRBD1. V lost 7 bases and J lost 4; bases outside the gene matches: 5. The CDR3 is 14 amino acids. The germline gives CDR1 SGHRS, CDR2 YFSETQ. CDR3 amino acids: CASGTGAGANVLTF. DNA of the CDR3: TGCGCCAGCGGCACAGGGGCCGGGGCCAACGTCCTGACTTTC.

The chain has TRBV5-1 and TRBJ1-2; unclear D gene. Germline V gene sequence: CDR1 SGHRS, CDR2 YFSETQ. V was pared by 0 bases and J by 5 bases, with 8 bases between. This CDR3 is built from 13 residues. CDR3 sequence reads: CASSLDPDYGYTF. CDR3 coding DNA: TGCGCCAGCAGCTTGGATCCGGATTATGGCTACACCTTC.

This clonotype was recorded at least ten times. The chain couples TRBV24-1 to TRBJ2-1, with 11 bases fitting TRBD2. Germline-derived CDR1 and CDR2 are KGHDR and SFDVKD. V trimming: 9 bases; J trimming: 4 bases; junction bases outside the gene matches: 19. The CDR3 sequence is 19 residues long. The CDR3 nucleotides read TGTGCCACCCTCCACGACGGACTAGCGGGCGCACCTCCTTACAATGAGCAGTTCTTC. It specifies CATLHDGLAGAPPYNEQFF.

The CDR3 coding sequence is TGTGCCAGCAGCTTAGGTCCTAGCGGGAGTTCCTACGAGCAGTACTTC. This gives the protein CASSLGPSGSSYEQYF. The rearrangement links TRBV7-2 to TRBJ2-7, with 10 positions matching TRBD2. CDR1 and CDR2 (germline): SGHTA, FQGNSA. The CDR3 runs to 16 residues. V lost 1 base, J lost 1 base, and 4 bases stayed unmatched.

A single count supports this clonotype. The chain carries TRBV19 and TRBJ2-5; TRBD1 aligns across 7 bases. J was trimmed by 5 bases and V by 7 bases; bases with no gene match: 7. This CDR3 has 13 residues. Germline CDR1 and CDR2: LNHDA and SQIVND (reference sequence). CDR3 region: CASTRGGKETQYF. CDR3 sequence (DNA): TGTGCCAGTACTCGAGGGGGCAAGGAGACCCAGTACTTC. Based on the CDR3 plus reference TRBV19 and TRBJ2-5, the full variable domain is DGGITQSPKYLFRKEGQNVTLSCEQNLNHDAMYWYRQDPGQGLRLIYYSQIVNDFQKGDIAEGYSVSREKKESFPLTVTSAQKNPTAFYLCASTRGGKETQYFGPGTRLLVL.

V and J are TRBV5-1 and TRBJ2-7; no clear D gene. Germline V gene sequence: CDR1 SGHRS, CDR2 YFSETQ. V was pared by 3 bases and J by 1 base, with 11 bases between. This CDR3 is built from 14 residues. DNA for the CDR3: TGCGCCAGCAGCTCGTCACTGGATTCCTACGAGCAGTACTTC. Protein product: CASSSSLDSYEQYF. Full variable domain (remainder filled in from reference TRBV5-1 and TRBJ2-7): KAGVTQTPRYLIKTRGQQVTLSCSPISGHRSVSWYQQTPGQGLQFLFEYFSETQRNKGNFPGRFSGRQFSNSRSEMNVSTLELGDSALYLCASSSSLDSYEQYFGPGTRLTVT.

This chain joins TRBV5-1 and TRBJ2-3; 10 positions agree with TRBD2. V gave up 2 bases and J gave up 2 bases; unmatched junction bases: 5. Germline V gives CDR1 SGHRS, CDR2 YFSETQ. The CDR3 has 16 residues. The CDR3 nucleotides read TGCGCCAGCAGCTTAATAGCGGGGGGCTACACAGATACGCAGTATTTT. This codes for CASSLIAGGYTDTQYF.

This clonotype appeared a few times. Its ends do not fully match the called genes, so a read error is possible. The chain links TRBV20-1 to TRBJ2-4; possibly TRBD2 for D (6 bases). Looked up from germline, CDR1 is DFQATT and CDR2 is SNEGSKA (reference sequence). This CDR3 has 17 amino acids. Here the CDR3 reads CSAGDPMGGLAKNIQYF. In nucleotides, the CDR3 is TGCAGTGCTGGAGACCCTATGGGGGGATTAGCCAAAAACATTCAGTACTTC.

This clonotype was recorded many times. The rearrangement links TRBV6-1 to TRBJ2-2, with 7 positions matching TRBD1. V dropped 5 bases and J dropped 6; count of bases not matched to a gene: 9. This CDR3 region has 15 residues. Germline CDR1 reads MNHNS; CDR2 reads SASEGT. The CDR3 bases are TGTGCCAGCAGTAGGCAGGGGGAAAGCGCCGGGGAGCTGTTTTTT. Its protein product is CASSRQGESAGELFF.

This sequence joins TRBV5-6 and TRBJ2-1; D may match TRBD1 or TRBD2 (5 bases each). The CDR3 contains 12 residues. V lost 3 bases and J lost 8, with 9 bases in between. Germline values: CDR1 SGHDT, CDR2 YYEEEE. CDR3 in amino acids: CASSSGPDEQFF. Here the CDR3 DNA reads TGTGCCAGCAGCTCGGGACCAGATGAGCAGTTCTTC.

This clonotype occurred once. The rearrangement links TRBV28 to TRBJ2-5; 7 bases line up with TRBD2. The V gene end was trimmed by 3 bases and the J gene end by 1 base; junction bases not matched to a gene: 5. The CDR3 is 15 amino acids. CDR1 and CDR2 from the germline V gene are MDHEN and SYDVKM. CDR3 loop: CASSLRGIGQETQYF. CDR3 DNA sequence: TGTGCCAGCAGTTTGCGGGGGATTGGCCAAGAGACCCAGTACTTC. Using reference TRBV28 and TRBJ2-5 for the parts outside the CDR3, the full variable domain is DVKVTQSSRYLVKRTGEKVFLECVQDMDHENMFWYRQDPGLGLRLIYFSYDVKMKEKGDIPEGYSVSREKKERFSLILESASTNQTSMYLCASSLRGIGQETQYFGPGTRLLVL.

The sample holds many counts of this clonotype. The chain carries TRBV12-3 or TRBV12-4 and TRBJ2-7; 10 bases align to TRBD2. CDR3 length: 14 residues. V gave up 3 bases and J gave up 9 bases; unmatched junction bases: 8. CDR3 loop: CASSFFVLAGGQYF. The CDR3 bases are TGTGCCAGCAGTTTCTTCGTGTTAGCGGGAGGGCAGTACTTC.

To note about this clonotype: Since a much larger clone is just one base distant, this may be a read error. This chain uses TRBV7-2 with TRBJ1-5; 8 nucleotides line up with TRBD1. CDR1 and CDR2 from the germline V gene are SGHTA and FQGNSA. This CDR3 has 15 amino acids. CDR3 protein: CASSFRQGQGQPQPF. Here the CDR3 DNA reads TGTGCCAGCAGCTTTCGACAGGGGCAAGGTCAGCCCCAGCCTTTT.